This is a list of T cell receptor beta chains from one sample in a study of persistence of HIV-infected CD4 T cells. Clones were read by immunoSEQ multiplex PCR, and TCRdb kept only the in-frame ones, dropping some. Here the sample spans about 28,000 clones, around 80% being singletons. For these receptors, no antigen is known. Sequencing used CD4+ T cells sorted from PBMCs after approximately 19-hour stimulation, obtained from a patient who received antiretroviral therapy. These receptors originate from an adult man with HIV who was CMV-seropositive. CDR3s include the opening cysteine and the closing phenylalanine or tryptophan. D genes are given only for firm matches. Expanded clones get a size class; other rows say once, few or many, or leave the size out.

j_call clone_size v_call d_call cdr3_aa cdr3_nt
TRBJ1-6 NA TRBV2 NA CASSAPRGSPLHF TGTGCCAGCAGTGCCCCCCGGGGCTCACCCCTCCACTTT
TRBJ2-7 NA TRBV14 NA CASSQVGGVYEQYF TGTGCCAGCAGCCAAGTAGGTGGGGTCTACGAGCAGTACTTC
TRBJ2-7 NA TRBV28 TRBD2 CASSLLETSGGVYEQYF TGTGCCAGCAGTCTACTAGAGACTAGCGGGGGGGTCTACGAGCAGTACTTC
TRBJ1-6 NA TRBV27 NA CASSKTEARDNSPLHF TGTGCCAGCAGTAAAACAGAGGCCAGGGATAATTCACCCCTCCACTTT
TRBJ1-6 NA TRBV2 NA CASSDRGSYNSPLHF TGTGCCAGCAGTGACAGGGGCTCCTATAATTCACCCCTCCACTTT
TRBJ1-5 NA TRBV5-5 NA CASSLSAGNQPQHF TGTGCCAGCAGCTTGTCGGCCGGCAATCAGCCCCAGCATTTT
TRBJ1-1 once TRBV5-1 NA CASSFQGISLNTEAFF TGCGCCAGCAGTTTTCAGGGAATCAGTTTGAACACTGAAGCTTTCTTT
TRBJ1-4 NA TRBV19 TRBD1 CASIARGATNEKLFF TGTGCCAGTATCGCCAGGGGGGCAACTAATGAAAAACTGTTTTTT
TRBJ2-7 NA TRBV7-6 TRBD1 CASSSRGDREHEQYF TGTGCCAGCAGCTCCCGGGGGGACAGGGAACACGAGCAGTACTTC
TRBJ2-2 NA TRBV7-3 NA CASSLGHGTGELFF TGTGCCAGCAGCCTGGGTCATGGCACCGGGGAGCTGTTTTTT
TRBJ1-3 NA TRBV5-4 NA CASSSRTDSGNTIYF TGTGCCAGCAGCTCGAGGACCGACTCTGGAAACACCATATATTTT
TRBJ2-1 NA TRBV9 NA CASSVGWQNEQFF TGTGCCAGCAGCGTAGGGTGGCAGAATGAGCAGTTCTTC
TRBJ2-7 NA TRBV10-3 NA CAISDKGRASYEQYF TGTGCCATCAGTGACAAAGGACGGGCTTCCTACGAGCAGTACTTC
TRBJ1-1 NA TRBV6-2/TRBV6-3 TRBD1 CASSYRTGEAFF TGTGCCAGCAGTTACCGGACAGGGGAAGCTTTCTTT
TRBJ1-3 NA TRBV29-1 NA CSVAVGSGVPDTIYF TGCAGCGTTGCGGTTGGGTCGGGGGTCCCGGACACCATATATTTT
TRBJ2-2 NA TRBV7-9 TRBD1 CASSLSTGPTNTGELFF TGTGCCAGCAGCTTATCGACAGGGCCCACGAACACCGGGGAGCTGTTTTTT
TRBJ1-1 once TRBV7-2 TRBD1 CASSLKRGQRPNTEAFF TGTGCCAGCAGCTTAAAGCGGGGACAGCGCCCGAACACTGAAGCTTTCTTT
TRBJ2-6 once TRBV20-1 TRBD1 CSASKGASGANVLTF TGCAGTGCTAGTAAGGGGGCCTCTGGGGCCAACGTCCTGACTTTC
TRBJ1-1 once TRBV5-4 NA CASSLIGGGEAFF TGTGCCAGCAGCTTGATTGGGGGTGGGGAAGCTTTCTTT
TRBJ2-7 NA TRBV5-1 NA CASRPGQTGEQYF TGCGCCAGCAGACCCGGACAGACGGGGGAGCAGTACTTC
TRBJ1-4 NA TRBV14 TRBD1 CASSLRDRGPEKLFF TGTGCCAGCAGCCTTAGGGACAGGGGGCCTGAAAAACTGTTTTTT
TRBJ1-5 once TRBV12-3/TRBV12-4 NA CASSLEDYQPQHF TGTGCCAGCAGTTTAGAAGACTACCAGCCCCAGCATTTT
TRBJ2-3 NA TRBV29-1 TRBD1 CSVEWTGSTDTQYF TGCAGCGTAGAATGGACAGGCAGCACAGATACGCAGTATTTT
TRBJ2-1 NA TRBV9 NA CASSPRPNYNEQFF TGTGCCAGCAGCCCCCGACCCAATTACAATGAGCAGTTCTTC
TRBJ1-5 NA TRBV28 NA CASSLPRGAGNQPQHF TGTGCCAGCAGTCTACCTCGGGGGGCAGGCAATCAGCCCCAGCATTTT
TRBJ1-6 medium-sized TRBV27 NA CASSLRPQLYNSPLHF TGTGCCAGCAGTTTGAGGCCTCAGCTATATAATTCACCCCTCCACTTT
TRBJ2-3 once TRBV11-1 NA CASSFVAPRRADTQYF TGTGCCAGCAGCTTTGTCGCCCCGCGACGGGCAGATACGCAGTATTTT
TRBJ1-2 NA TRBV2 TRBD1 CASSAYSGTGAGYTF TGTGCCAGCAGTGCCTATTCCGGGACAGGGGCTGGCTACACCTTC
TRBJ1-5 few TRBV7-9 NA CASSLDFQPQHF TGTGCCAGCAGCTTAGATTTCCAGCCCCAGCATTTT